A selection of T cell receptor beta chains follows, all from one sample in a study of blood T cell repertoires in COVID-19. Sequencing used immunoSEQ multiplex PCR; TCRdb keeps in-frame clones, though not all of them. Here the sample spans about 110,000 clones, 60% to 85% being singletons. Sequencing was carried out using peripheral blood. The receptors were sampled from a woman in her 40s with acute or convalescent COVID-19. The CDR3 runs from the conserved cysteine through the conserved F or W. A D gene is named only where the DNA matches it firmly. Rows may omit the clone size; those that give it use once, few, many or a size class.

D gene	V gene	clone size	J gene	CDR3 DNA	CDR3 protein
TRBD1	TRBV7-2	.	TRBJ2-7	TGTGCCAGCAGCTTAGGGGACCGGGACAGGAGCTCCTACGAGCAGTACTTC	CASSLGDRDRSSYEQYF
TRBD1	TRBV6-5	.	TRBJ2-5	TGTGCCAGCAGTCAGCCTAGGACAGGGAGAGAGACCCAGTACTTC	CASSQPRTGRETQYF
TRBD1	TRBV6-2/TRBV6-3	.	TRBJ2-7	TGTGCCAGCAGTTACTCGGCGCCCGGGACAGGACCCTACGAGCAGTACTTC	CASSYSAPGTGPYEQYF
TRBD1	TRBV5-4	.	TRBJ2-7	TGTGCCAGCAGATACAGGGGCTCCTACGAGCAGTACTTC	CASRYRGSYEQYF
TRBD1	TRBV5-1	.	TRBJ1-1	TGCGCCAGCAGCTTGGATGAGGGGGCCGTCACTGAAGCTTTCTTT	CASSLDEGAVTEAFF
TRBD2	TRBV30	few	TRBJ2-1	TGTGCCTGGAGTGTAACCAGCGGGAAGTACAATGAGCAGTTCTTC	CAWSVTSGKYNEQFF
.	TRBV2	.	TRBJ2-7	TGTGCCAGCAGCAATTATTGGGGTAGCGACGAGCAGTACTTC	CASSNYWGSDEQYF
.	TRBV6-5	once	TRBJ2-5	TGTGCCGTTCGCTGGGCAGTTCAAGAGACCCAGTACTTC	CAVRWAVQETQYF
TRBD2	TRBV5-4	.	TRBJ2-7	TGTGCCAGCAGCCCGGCGGGCGGGAGCTCCTACGAGCAGTACTTC	CASSPAGGSSYEQYF
TRBD1	TRBV6-5	once	TRBJ1-4	TGTGCCACGACGTCACAGGGGGAGAGTGAAAAACTGTTTTTT	CATTSQGESEKLFF
.	TRBV2	few	TRBJ2-1	TGTGCCAGCAGTGACGTCGAGGACAATGAGCAGTTCTTC	CASSDVEDNEQFF
TRBD1	TRBV18	.	TRBJ2-6	TGTGCCAGCTCACCACCGGGACAGGGGGCCCCTGGGGCCAACGTCCTGACTTTC	CASSPPGQGAPGANVLTF
TRBD1	TRBV6-2/TRBV6-3	.	TRBJ1-2	TGTGCCAGCAGTTACGCCGACAGGGTCAATGGCTACACCTTC	CASSYADRVNGYTF
TRBD1	TRBV7-8	.	TRBJ2-1	TGTGCCAGCAGCTTGGACAGGACGGAGCAGTTCTTC	CASSLDRTEQFF
TRBD1	TRBV6-6	many	TRBJ1-6	TGTGCCAGCAGCCAGACAGGGGGTAATTCACCCCTCCACTTT	CASSQTGGNSPLHF
TRBD1	TRBV5-1	few	TRBJ2-3	TGCGCCAGCAGGACACAGGGGGCTTGGAGAGATACGCAGTATTTT	CASRTQGAWRDTQYF
.	TRBV2	.	TRBJ2-5	TGTGCCAGCTCTCGCGAAAGCGAGACCCAGTACTTC	CASSRESETQYF
TRBD1	TRBV7-2	.	TRBJ2-7	TGTGCCAGCAGCGTCACAGGGGGCAAATTCTACGAGCAGTACTTC	CASSVTGGKFYEQYF
.	TRBV5-4	.	TRBJ2-7	TGTGCCAGCAGCTTGGGACAGGCCGCTCTTGTGCAGTACTTC	CASSLGQAALVQYF
.	TRBV7-2	once	TRBJ1-4	TGTGCCAGCAGCCCCCGAGCTACTAATGAAAAACTGTTTTTT	CASSPRATNEKLFF
TRBD1	TRBV3-1/TRBV3-2	.	TRBJ1-1	TGTGCCAGCAGCCAACCGGGGACAGGGGGTAACACTGAAGCTTTCTTT	CASSQPGTGGNTEAFF
.	TRBV5-1	.	TRBJ2-2	TGCGCCAGCAGCCTGAACGCCCAAGGGGCCGGGGAGCTGTTTTTT	CASSLNAQGAGELFF
.	TRBV6-5	.	TRBJ1-1	TGTGCCAGCTTCGGGATTACTGAAGCTTTCTTT	CASFGITEAFF
TRBD1	TRBV5-5	.	TRBJ2-2	TGTGCCAGCAGCTGGGCCCAGGGACAGGACAACACCGGGGAGCTGTTTTTT	CASSWAQGQDNTGELFF
TRBD2	TRBV10-1	.	TRBJ2-1	TGCGCCAGCAGTTCTAGCGGGGCCCACAATGAGCAGTTCTTC	CASSSSGAHNEQFF
.	TRBV9	.	TRBJ1-2	TGTGCCAGCAGCGTAGATCCGGCTTCAGGTGGCTACACCTTC	CASSVDPASGGYTF
.	TRBV6-1	few	TRBJ2-2	TGTGCCAGCAGTGAATGGGGGGACGGGGAGCTGTTTTTT	CASSEWGDGELFF
.	TRBV5-1	once	TRBJ1-6	TGCGCCAGCAGCTTAGGACAGTTCAATTCACCCCTCCACTTT	CASSLGQFNSPLHF
.	TRBV28	.	TRBJ2-5	TGTGCCAGCAGTTTAACGGGACTCGCACAAGAGACCCAGTACTTC	CASSLTGLAQETQYF
TRBD1	TRBV28	few	TRBJ2-7	TGTGCCAGCGGATCGACCGGGACAGGGGGCCTATGGTACGAGCAGTACTTC	CASGSTGTGGLWYEQYF
.	TRBV7-2	.	TRBJ2-3	TGTGCCAGCAGCTTAGTGAGGGAGGCAGATACGCAGTATTTT	CASSLVREADTQYF
TRBD2	TRBV14	.	TRBJ2-7	TGTGCCAGCAGACCGCGGGGGGTCTACGAGCAGTACTTC	CASRPRGVYEQYF
TRBD2	TRBV19	.	TRBJ2-7	TGTGCCAGTAGCCGGACTAGCGGTCCCTACGAGCAGTACTTC	CASSRTSGPYEQYF
TRBD1	TRBV28	once	TRBJ1-2	TGTGCCAGCAGTTTAGCCGGGACAGGGGGCCAGTTTGGCTACACCTTC	CASSLAGTGGQFGYTF
TRBD1	TRBV3-1/TRBV3-2	.	TRBJ1-3	TGTGCCAGCAGCCGAACGACAGGGGGAAACACCATATATTTT	CASSRTTGGNTIYF
TRBD1	TRBV4-3	.	TRBJ2-7	TGCGCCAGCAGCCAAGAGTTCACAGGGGGCTACGAGCAGTACTTC	CASSQEFTGGYEQYF
.	TRBV6-5	.	TRBJ1-5	TGTGCCAGCAGTCGGGGACAATTCGATCAGCCCCAGCATTTT	CASSRGQFDQPQHF
.	TRBV19	.	TRBJ1-2	TGTGCCAGTAGTTCCAGGGGACGAGATGGCTACACCTTC	CASSSRGRDGYTF
TRBD1	TRBV19	.	TRBJ2-3	TGTGCCAGTAGTAAGCGGACAGGGTTTGATACGCAGTATTTT	CASSKRTGFDTQYF
TRBD2	TRBV11-2	.	TRBJ2-7	TGTGCCAGCAGCTTAGCCAGGGCGGGAGGCGAGCAGTACTTC	CASSLARAGGEQYF
.	TRBV9	once	TRBJ2-7	TGTGCCAGCAGCGTAGAACCCAGAACCTACGAGCAGTACTTC	CASSVEPRTYEQYF
.	TRBV10-3	.	TRBJ1-1	TGTGCCATCAGTGAGTCGAATGTACAGGAAGCTTTCTTT	CAISESNVQEAFF
.	TRBV11-2	.	TRBJ1-2	TGTGCCAGCAGCTTAGATCTGTGGGGCGATGGCTACACCTTC	CASSLDLWGDGYTF
.	TRBV20-1	few	TRBJ1-3	TGCAGTGCTAGTTACAGGGAGTCCGGAAACACCATATATTTT	CSASYRESGNTIYF
TRBD1	TRBV27	once	TRBJ1-2	TGTGCCAGCAGTATATCAGGGGGCTCCTTTGACTATGGCTACACCTTC	CASSISGGSFDYGYTF
TRBD1	TRBV3-1/TRBV3-2	.	TRBJ2-1	TGTGCCAGCAGCCACCCACAGGGGAATGAGCAGTTCTTC	CASSHPQGNEQFF
.	TRBV5-5	.	TRBJ2-5	TGTGCCAGCAGCTTGCTTCAAGAGACCCAGTACTTC	CASSLLQETQYF
.	TRBV12-3/TRBV12-4	.	TRBJ2-7	TGTGCCAGCAGTTTCGGGACTTCCTACGAGCAGTACTTC	CASSFGTSYEQYF
.	TRBV12-3/TRBV12-4	few	TRBJ2-1	TGTGCCAGCAGTTTAATGGGGCCCGAGCAGTTCTTC	CASSLMGPEQFF
.	TRBV28	.	TRBJ1-2	TGTGCCAGCAGTTTCGGGGGAGGGGACTATGGCTACACCTTC	CASSFGGGDYGYTF
.	TRBV28	.	TRBJ1-6	TGTGCCAGCGGGGGGGGACTTCATAATTCACCCCTCCACTTT	CASGGGLHNSPLHF
TRBD2	TRBV5-4	.	TRBJ2-7	TGTGCCAGCAGCTTTGTGGGAGGGGCCGAGCAGTACTTC	CASSFVGGAEQYF
.	TRBV30	.	TRBJ1-5	TGTGCCTGGAGTGTGCTCCCCTGGGCGCAAAATCAGCCCCAGCATTTT	CAWSVLPWAQNQPQHF
TRBD1	TRBV27	.	TRBJ1-3	TGTGCCAGCCGCGGGAGGGGGCATGGAAACACCATATATTTT	CASRGRGHGNTIYF
TRBD1	TRBV19	.	TRBJ2-5	TGTGCCAGTAGTATAGGCAGGGGGCAAGAGACCCAGTACTTC	CASSIGRGQETQYF
TRBD1	TRBV3-1/TRBV3-2	.	TRBJ1-4	TGTGCCAGCAGCCAAGCGGGACAGGGTTTTGCAACTAATGAAAAACTGTTTTTT	CASSQAGQGFATNEKLFF
.	TRBV14	.	TRBJ2-3	TGTGCCAGCAGCCAGGGCCGAAAGACCCGCACAGATACGCAGTATTTT	CASSQGRKTRTDTQYF
TRBD2	TRBV5-6	few	TRBJ2-3	TGTGCCAGCAGCACAAAGCTAGCGGGGGATACAGATACGCAGTATTTT	CASSTKLAGDTDTQYF
TRBD2	TRBV27	few	TRBJ2-7	TGTGCCAGCAGTTTATGGGCTAGCGGGTACGAGCAGTACTTC	CASSLWASGYEQYF
.	TRBV5-1	.	TRBJ1-5	TGCGCCAGCAGCTTGGACGGGGGGGAGCAGCCCCAGCATTTT	CASSLDGGEQPQHF